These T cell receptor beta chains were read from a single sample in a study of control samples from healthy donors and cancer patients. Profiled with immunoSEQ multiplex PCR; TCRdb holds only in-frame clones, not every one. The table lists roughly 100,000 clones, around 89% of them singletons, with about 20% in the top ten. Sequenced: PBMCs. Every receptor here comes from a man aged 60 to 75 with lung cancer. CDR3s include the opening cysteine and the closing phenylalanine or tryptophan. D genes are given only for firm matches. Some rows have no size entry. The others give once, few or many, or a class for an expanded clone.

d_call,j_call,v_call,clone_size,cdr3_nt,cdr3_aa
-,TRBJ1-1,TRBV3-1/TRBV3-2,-,TGTGCCAGCAGCCAATTAGGCGTTAACACTGAAGCTTTCTTT,CASSQLGVNTEAFF
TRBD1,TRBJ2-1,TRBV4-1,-,TGCGCCAGCAGCCGAACAGGGGTTCGTGACAATGAGCAGTTCTTC,CASSRTGVRDNEQFF
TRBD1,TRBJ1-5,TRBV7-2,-,TGTGCCAGCAGCTTAGAAGGGGGCAGATTCAATCAGCCCCAGCATTTT,CASSLEGGRFNQPQHF
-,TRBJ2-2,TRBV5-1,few,TGCGCCAGCAGCTGGGGTTGGTACGGAGACACCGGGGAGCTGTTTTTT,CASSWGWYGDTGELFF
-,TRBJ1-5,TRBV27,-,TGTGCCAGCAGTCAGACAGGAAGCAATCAGCCCCAGCATTTT,CASSQTGSNQPQHF
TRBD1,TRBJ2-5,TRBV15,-,TGTGCCACCAGCAGAGAACAGGGGGAGACCCAGTACTTC,CATSREQGETQYF
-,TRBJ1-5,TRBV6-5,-,TGTGCCAGCAGCCGAGGACAGTACAATCAGCCCCAGCATTTT,CASSRGQYNQPQHF
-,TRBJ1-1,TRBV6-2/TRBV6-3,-,TGTGCCAGCAGTTACCCAGGAGAAGCTTTCTTT,CASSYPGEAFF
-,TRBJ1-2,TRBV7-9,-,TGTGCCAGCAGCAAAACTACAGGGCCCTATGGCTACACCTTC,CASSKTTGPYGYTF
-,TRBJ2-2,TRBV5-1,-,TGCGCCAGCAGCCCTTTTTCGGGGGAGCTGTTTTTT,CASSPFSGELFF
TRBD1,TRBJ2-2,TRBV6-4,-,TGTGCCAGCAGTCCTTTACAGGGGGCTCGAACCGGGGAGCTGTTTTTT,CASSPLQGARTGELFF
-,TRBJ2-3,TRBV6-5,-,TGTGCCCGACGAGTCGGGCAGCGCACAGATACGCAGTATTTT,CARRVGQRTDTQYF